The 27 T cell receptor beta chains presented below share a single source sample, sequenced in a study of blood T cell repertoires in COVID-19. The protocol was immunoSEQ multiplex PCR, while the TCRdb copy is restricted to in-frame clones and leaves out a portion. The data show 650,000 to 800,000 clones, about nine tenths seen once. The sample consisted of peripheral blood. Every receptor here comes from a woman under 30 with acute or convalescent COVID-19.

The genes are TRBV5-5 and TRBJ2-7; 7 positions agree with TRBD1. CDR1 and CDR2 (germline): SGHKS, YYEKEE (reference sequence). After removal of 5 bases from V and 3 bases from J, the junction contained 8 bases not matched to a gene. The CDR3 covers 14 residues. The CDR3 coding sequence is TGTGCCAGCAGTTCCTGGACAGGATACTACGAGCAGTACTTC. Translated: CASSSWTGYYEQYF.

V is TRBV5-1 and J is TRBJ2-5; 11 positions match TRBD2. Germline V gene sequence: CDR1 SGHRS, CDR2 YFSETQ. V lost 4 bases to trimming and J lost 4 bases; unmatched junction nucleotides: 6. This CDR3 contains 15 residues. CDR3 loop: CASSALAGGSETQYF. Written as DNA, the CDR3 is TGCGCCAGCAGCGCGCTAGCGGGGGGATCAGAGACCCAGTACTTC. The full variable domain, its missing parts supplied by reference TRBV5-1 and TRBJ2-5, is KAGVTQTPRYLIKTRGQQVTLSCSPISGHRSVSWYQQTPGQGLQFLFEYFSETQRNKGNFPGRFSGRQFSNSRSEMNVSTLELGDSALYLCASSALAGGSETQYFGPGTRLLVL.

This rearrangement joins TRBV7-3 to TRBJ1-2; perhaps TRBD1 as D (6 bases). Germline CDR1 and CDR2: SGHTA and FQGTGA. The CDR3 runs 14 residues. The V and J ends lost 2 bases and 6 bases respectively, with 13 bases between them. The DNA for the CDR3 is TGTGCCAGCAGCTTAGCGGGGGGCGCGGATGGCTACACCTTC. This gives the protein CASSLAGGADGYTF.

DNA for the CDR3: TGTGCCAGCACCTCCCGCCCGACAACAAGAAACACCATATATTTT. The encoded protein is CASTSRPTTRNTIYF. This chain links TRBV2 with TRBJ1-3; D not resolved. The CDR3 contains 15 residues. Germline assignment: CDR1 SNHLY and CDR2 FYNNEI. V was shortened by 7 bases and J by 5 bases, with 18 bases between the two germline ends.

The gene calls are TRBV2 and TRBJ2-5; D is unclear. The CDR3 is 13 residues long. V was trimmed by 4 bases and J by 5 bases, leaving 11 bases between them. Germline CDR1 SNHLY, CDR2 FYNNEI. The CDR3 DNA reads TGTGCCAGCAGTGGTGAGCAGAGGGAGACCCAGTACTTC. Protein: CASSGEQRETQYF.

This clone appeared a few times. CDR3 sequence (DNA): TGCAGCGTTGAAGGGCGACCGGGACAGGGGGCCTATGGCTACACCTTC. Translation gives CSVEGRPGQGAYGYTF. The chain is built from TRBV29-1 and TRBJ1-2; 12 bases are a match to TRBD1. CDR3 length: 16 amino acids. The germline V gene has CDR1 SQVTM and CDR2 ANQGSEA. Trimming at V came to 1 base and at J to 4 bases, leaving 7 bases not matched to a gene.

The chain uses TRBV28 and TRBJ1-5, with D tentatively TRBD1 (5 bases). V was clipped by 5 bases and J by 0 bases, with 17 bases between them. Germline V gives CDR1 MDHEN, CDR2 SYDVKM. The CDR3 has 17 amino acids. In DNA form, the CDR3 reads TGTGCCAGCAGTCCCACAGGAATCTCCCTTAGCAATCAGCCCCAGCATTTT. Translation gives CASSPTGISLSNQPQHF.

The chain links TRBV19 to TRBJ1-2; D is uncertain. CDR3 length: 12 residues. Per the germline V gene, CDR1 is LNHDA and CDR2 is SQIVND (reference sequence). Trimming took off 9 bases at V and 5 bases at J, with 13 bases between the two ends. The CDR3 DNA sequence: TGTGCCAGCCGAGCGGGCGGGTATGGCTACACCTTC. Translated, it gives CASRAGGYGYTF.

The rearrangement uses TRBV24-1 and TRBJ1-1; 7 nucleotides match TRBD1. This CDR3 contains 13 residues. Germline CDR1 reads KGHDR; CDR2 reads SFDVKD. The J segment lost 4 bases and the V segment lost 11 bases, leaving 9 bases of the junction unmatched. Here the CDR3 DNA reads TGTGCCATCAGCACTGGGACAGCCACTGAAGCTTTCTTT. This sequence encodes CAISTGTATEAFF.

This sequence joins TRBV5-5 and TRBJ1-3; 9 bases align to TRBD1. V was pared by 4 bases and J by 2 bases, with 13 bases of the junction left unmatched. The CDR3 totals 18 residues. Germline V gives CDR1 SGHKS, CDR2 YYEKEE (reference sequence). The CDR3 loop reads CASSPRDGQGITGNTIYF. The CDR3 nucleotides are TGTGCCAGCAGCCCCCGGGATGGACAGGGGATAACTGGAAACACCATATATTTT.

As for this clone: A read error may produce the germline difference seen at one junction end. The J gene is TRBJ2-7, the V gene TRBV20-1, with D hard to call. This CDR3 is built from 11 residues. Looked up from germline, CDR1 is DFQATT and CDR2 is SNEGSKA (reference sequence). CDR3 nucleotide sequence: TGCAGTGCTCCACTTTTCGACATGAATATCTTC. Translated: CSAPLFDMNIF.

V usage is TRBV27 and J usage is TRBJ1-1; 9 bases fit TRBD1. The CDR3 spans 14 residues. V shed 4 bases and J 5 bases; nucleotides not matched to a gene: 5. Germline CDR1 MNHEY, CDR2 SMNVEV (reference sequence). The DNA of the CDR3 is TGTGCCAGCAGTTCCCGACAGGGGGGGACTGAAGCTTTCTTT. As protein: CASSSRQGGTEAFF.

The chain employs TRBV2 and TRBJ2-5, with D hard to call. This CDR3 is built from 14 residues. Between the trimmed V and J ends, which lost 3 bases and 3 bases, there was a span of 11 bases. Germline CDR1 SNHLY, CDR2 FYNNEI. The CDR3 sequence: CASSDSPGEETQYF. CDR3 DNA: TGTGCCAGCAGTGATAGCCCCGGAGAAGAGACCCAGTACTTC.

The chain links TRBV14 to TRBJ1-1, with D unclear. The CDR3 has 14 residues. V was pared by 2 bases and J by 1 base, with 8 bases between. Germline loops: CDR1 SGHDN, CDR2 FVKESK. The CDR3 DNA reads as TGTGCCAGCAGCCAACGGTACAGGAACACTGAAGCTTTCTTT. Its protein is CASSQRYRNTEAFF.

The gene calls are TRBV30 and TRBJ1-1; D is unresolved. The length of the CDR3 is 13 residues. V gave up 5 bases and J gave up 3 bases, with 13 bases separating them. Germline lookup yields CDR1 GTSNPN and CDR2 SVGIG (reference sequence). CDR3: CAWGEGSYTEAFF. The DNA of the CDR3 is TGTGCCTGGGGGGAGGGCTCCTACACTGAAGCTTTCTTT.

The chain is built from TRBV29-1 and TRBJ2-7; 11 bases fit TRBD1. This CDR3 contains 13 residues. V lost 4 bases, J lost 4 bases, and 3 bases stayed unmatched. CDR1 and CDR2 (germline): SQVTM, ANQGSEA. As DNA, the CDR3 is TGCAGCGTTGTTGGGACAGGGGGTTACGAGCAGTACTTC. Its translation is CSVVGTGGYEQYF.

V and J are TRBV5-6 and TRBJ2-5, with TRBD2 matching 9 bases. This CDR3 is 17 amino acids long. CDR1 is SGHDT and CDR2 is YYEEEE in the germline V gene. V lost 4 bases and J lost 5; bases outside the gene matches: 15. The CDR3 DNA reads as TGTGCCAGCAGCCCCCGGGTGGCGGGGGGGCCATGGGAGACCCAGTACTTC. This codes for CASSPRVAGGPWETQYF.

This clone was counted only a few times. The chain links TRBV7-8 to TRBJ2-5, with D unresolved. Trimming took 2 bases from V and 5 from J, leaving 3 bases between them. The CDR3 sequence is 11 residues long. CDR1 and CDR2 (germline): SGHVS, FQNEAQ. DNA of the CDR3: TGTGCCAGCAGCTTATCGGAGACCCAGTACTTC. It encodes CASSLSETQYF. Supplemented by reference TRBV7-8 and TRBJ2-5, the full variable domain reads GAGVSQSPRYKVAKRGQDVALRCDPISGHVSLFWYQQALGQGPEFLTYFQNEAQLDKSGLPSDRFFAERPEGSVSTLKIQRTQQEDSAVYLCASSLSETQYFGPGTRLLVL.

The chain has TRBV24-1 and TRBJ1-1, with a weak D call TRBD1 (5 bases). Germline V lookup: CDR1 KGHDR, CDR2 SFDVKD. The CDR3 runs to 15 residues. V dropped 8 bases and J dropped 3 bases, with 18 bases sitting between them. The CDR3 region has the DNA TGTGCCACCACCAGTGGAGGGGCTGCGGACACTGAAGCTTTCTTT. This translates into CATTSGGAADTEAFF.

The chain combines TRBV11-2 with TRBJ1-1; D is possibly TRBD1 (6 bases). Trimming stripped 5 bases from V and 7 bases from J, with 20 bases between. The germline gives CDR1 SGHAT, CDR2 FQNNGV. This CDR3 contains 15 residues. The CDR3 DNA reads TGTGCCAGCAGCCAAATTGCTCCGAGGGGGGGTGAAGCTTTCTTT. This sequence encodes CASSQIAPRGGEAFF. Using reference TRBV11-2 and TRBJ1-1 for the parts outside the CDR3, the full variable domain is EAGVAQSPRYKIIEKRQSVAFWCNPISGHATLYWYQQILGQGPKLLIQFQNNGVVDDSQLPKDRFSAERLKGVDSTLKIQPAKLEDSAVYLCASSQIAPRGGEAFFGQGTRLTVV.

This clone occurred a few times. The sample has other DNA sequences that encode this CDR3 too. This chain links TRBV12-3 or TRBV12-4 with TRBJ1-2; D remains ambiguous. V lost 2 bases and J lost 3, with 7 bases in between. The CDR3 is made up of 13 amino acids. For the CDR3, the DNA is TGTGCCAGCAGTTTAACTGGAGACTATGGCTACACCTTC. Encoded protein: CASSLTGDYGYTF.

The chain joins TRBV30 to TRBJ1-3, with a weak D call TRBD1 (5 bases). The ends were cut back, 0 bases at V and 3 bases at J, with 12 bases in the middle. This CDR3 spans 15 amino acids. CDR1 and CDR2 from the germline V gene are GTSNPN and SVGIG (reference sequence). The CDR3 protein is CAWSVGVGRGNTIYF. The CDR3 nucleotides are TGTGCCTGGAGTGTAGGGGTCGGTCGTGGAAACACCATATATTTT.

This clone was picked up a small number of times. The chain recombines TRBV12-3 or TRBV12-4 with TRBJ2-3, with 12 nucleotides matching TRBD2. The CDR3 has 13 residues. V lost 7 bases to trimming and J lost 6 bases; unmatched junction nucleotides: 2. The CDR3 spells CASTLAGGDTQYF. Here the CDR3 DNA reads TGTGCCAGCACACTAGCGGGGGGTGATACGCAGTATTTT.

This clone was detected only a few times. V usage is TRBV19 and J usage is TRBJ1-1; no reliable D call. V was pared by 8 bases and J by 1 base, with 8 bases between. Germline CDR1 LNHDA, CDR2 SQIVND (reference sequence). The length of the CDR3 is 12 residues. The CDR3 region has the DNA TGTGCCAGTTCTAGGAAGAACACTGAAGCTTTCTTT. This gives the protein CASSRKNTEAFF.

This chain joins TRBV18 and TRBJ1-2; D is unclear. Trimming stripped 6 bases from V and 0 bases from J, with 14 bases between. CDR1 KGHSH and CDR2 LQKENI come from the germline V gene. The length of the CDR3 is 15 residues. CDR3 DNA: TGTGCCAGCTCGCCCGATTTAAGCCCTAACTATGGCTACACCTTC. Amino acid sequence: CASSPDLSPNYGYTF.

The chain has TRBV19 and TRBJ2-3; 7 bases align to TRBD2. V shed 5 bases and J 9 bases; nucleotides not matched to a gene: 11. CDR1 LNHDA and CDR2 SQIVND come from the germline V gene (reference sequence). The CDR3 spans 14 residues. The CDR3 region has the DNA TGTGCCAGTAGTCCAACACCGGGACTAAGAACGCAGTATTTT. Its translation is CASSPTPGLRTQYF.

The J gene is TRBJ2-3, the V gene TRBV4-1, with D perhaps TRBD2 (7 bases). Per germline, CDR1 MGHRA and CDR2 YSYEKL. The CDR3 is 19 amino acids. Trimming removed 1 base at V and 6 bases at J, with 26 bases between. In nucleotides, the CDR3 is TGCGCCAGCAGCCAAGGACAAGTGCGGGGGCCGAGGGGTGGGGATACGCAGTATTTT. This codes for CASSQGQVRGPRGGDTQYF.